This record concerns one T cell receptor beta chain sequence. Its antigen is not known. It was with unique molecular identifiers that the TCRbeta library was prepared. Each CDR3 protein is one row after TCRdb ran MiXCR on the PCR reads. The sample lists 300,000 to 400,000 distinct CDR3 sequences, about 17% occurring once. This sample is part of a study of T-cell reconstitution after alpha-beta-depleted transplantation in children. Whole-study results and caveats: Several hundred expanded graft clones reportedly supplied alpha-beta T cells about two months after transplant. Some patients' high day-60 TCRbeta diversity was attributed to recipient cells surviving conditioning. At the one-year point after transplant, T-cell counts and TCRbeta diversity were found to come mostly from T cells that had been newly produced.

The CDR3 extends over 14 amino acids. Trimming cost V 5 bases and J 7 bases; bases outside gene matches: 4. Germline V lookup: CDR1 SGHVS, CDR2 FNYEAQ. This receptor was obtained from a male patient between 2 and 15 years old who had a stem cell transplant for acute lymphoblastic leukemia, so the T cells may come from the graft donor. The source material was PBMCs, mostly from graft donor cells, sampled 360 days after TCRalphabeta/CD19-depleted stem cell transplant. The rearrangement uses TRBV7-6 and TRBJ2-2; 10 nucleotides match TRBD1. The CDR3 DNA follows: TGTGCCAGCAGCACCGGGACAGGGGACGGGGAGCTGTTTTTT. It is translated as CASSTGTGDGELFF.